This T cell receptor (beta chain) was recovered during a study of glioma-infiltrating T cells after dendritic cell vaccination. This clone was picked up one time. This CDR3 spans 15 amino acids. The ends lost 3 bases at V and 6 bases at J; junction bases unmatched: 3. The germline gives CDR1 LGHNA, CDR2 YNFKEQ. Time point described: after dendritic cell vaccination, including at tumor progression/relapse. The primer mix had 60 V beta and 13 J beta primers. TCRdb's copy holds only in-frame clones and misses some; the assay was immunoSEQ multiplex PCR. The repertoire holds fewer than 75,000 clones, with around 85% as singletons.

This sequence originates from a human donor with glioblastoma. This chain connects TRBV4-2 to TRBJ1-3, with TRBD1 matching 12 bases. This specimen was blood, taken after dendritic cell vaccination. CDR3 coding DNA: TGTGCCAGCAGCCAGGGACAGGGGGCAGAAAACACCATATATTTT. Residues: CASSQGQGAENTIYF.